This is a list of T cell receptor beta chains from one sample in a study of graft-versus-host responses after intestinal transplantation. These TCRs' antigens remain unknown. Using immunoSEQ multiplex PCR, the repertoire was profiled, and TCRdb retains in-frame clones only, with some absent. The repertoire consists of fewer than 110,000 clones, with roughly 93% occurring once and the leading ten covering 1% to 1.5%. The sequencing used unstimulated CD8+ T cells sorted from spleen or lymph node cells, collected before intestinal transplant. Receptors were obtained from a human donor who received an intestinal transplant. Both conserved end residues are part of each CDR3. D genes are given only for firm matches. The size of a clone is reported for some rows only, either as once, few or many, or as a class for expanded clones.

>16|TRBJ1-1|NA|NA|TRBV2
CASCEHEFTGFPEAFF
TGTGCCAGCTGTGAACATGAATTTACAGGGTTCCCTGAAGCTTTCTTT
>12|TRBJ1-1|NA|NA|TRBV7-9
CASSPRGTEAFF
TGTGCCAGCAGCCCCAGAGGGACTGAAGCTTTCTTT
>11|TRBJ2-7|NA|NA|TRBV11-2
CASSLTLEQYF
TGTGCCAGCAGCTTAACTCTTGAGCAGTACTTC
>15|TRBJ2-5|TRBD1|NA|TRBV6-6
CASSLGQGGQETQYF
TGTGCCAGCAGCCTAGGACAGGGGGGACAAGAGACCCAGTACTTC
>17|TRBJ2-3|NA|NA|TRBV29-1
CSVAPRNRDPKGDTQYF
TGCAGCGTTGCCCCACGTAACCGGGACCCAAAAGGGGATACGCAGTATTTT
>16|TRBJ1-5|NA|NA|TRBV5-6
CASSYGQGSSNQPQHF
TGTGCCAGCAGCTACGGTCAGGGGTCCAGCAATCAGCCCCAGCATTTT
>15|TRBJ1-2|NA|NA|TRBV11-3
CASSQTGTLWYGYTF
TGTGCCAGCAGCCAAACAGGGACTCTGTGGTATGGCTACACCTTC
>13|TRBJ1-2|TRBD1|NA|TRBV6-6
CASSSGTVYGYTF
TGTGCCAGCAGCTCCGGGACAGTCTATGGCTACACCTTC
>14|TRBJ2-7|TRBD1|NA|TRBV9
CASSDGTGDYEQYF
TGTGCCAGCAGCGATGGGACAGGGGATTACGAGCAGTACTTC
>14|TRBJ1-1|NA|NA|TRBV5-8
CASSLGGAGTEAFF
TGTGCCAGCAGCCTGGGTGGGGCGGGCACTGAAGCTTTCTTT
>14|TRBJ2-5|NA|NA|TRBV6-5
CASNGAFGVETQYF
TGTGCCAGCAATGGGGCGTTTGGGGTGGAGACCCAGTACTTC
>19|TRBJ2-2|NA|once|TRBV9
CASSVDAGWTGLNTGELFF
TGTGCCAGCAGCGTAGACGCAGGATGGACGGGTTTGAACACCGGGGAGCTGTTTTTT
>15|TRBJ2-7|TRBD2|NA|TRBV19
CASSPRLAPPYEQYF
TGTGCCAGTAGTCCCCGACTAGCTCCTCCCTACGAGCAGTACTTC
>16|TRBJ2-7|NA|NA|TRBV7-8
CASSLAEGTPPYEQYF
TGTGCCAGCAGCTTAGCGGAAGGGACTCCACCCTACGAGCAGTACTTC
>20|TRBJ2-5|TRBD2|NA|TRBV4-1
CASSQEKGVAGALYQETQYF
TGCGCCAGCAGCCAAGAAAAAGGGGTAGCGGGGGCCCTGTACCAAGAGACCCAGTACTTC
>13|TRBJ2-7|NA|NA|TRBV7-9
CASSLDLSYEQYF
TGTGCCAGCAGCTTAGACTTATCCTACGAGCAGTACTTC
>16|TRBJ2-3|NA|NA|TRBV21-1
CASSLPQDSSADTQYF
TGTGCCAGCAGCCTACCACAGGACTCCTCTGCTGATACGCAGTATTTT
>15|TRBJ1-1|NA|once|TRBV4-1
CASSPRATSNTEAFF
TGCGCCAGCAGCCCCCGGGCCACAAGTAACACTGAAGCTTTCTTT
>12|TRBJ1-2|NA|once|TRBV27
CASSLYGEGYTF
TGTGCCAGCAGTTTATACGGCGAGGGCTACACCTTC
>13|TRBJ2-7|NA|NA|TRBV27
CASSDRISYEQYF
TGTGCCAGCAGTGACAGAATTTCCTACGAGCAGTACTTC
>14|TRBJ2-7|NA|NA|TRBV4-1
CASSRPGREYEQYF
TGCGCCAGCAGCCGCCCAGGCAGGGAGTACGAGCAGTACTTC
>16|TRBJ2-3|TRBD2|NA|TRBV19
CASSIFSGATRGTQYF
TGTGCCAGTAGTATTTTTAGCGGGGCAACTCGGGGTACGCAGTATTTT
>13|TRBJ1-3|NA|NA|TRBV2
CASRRDGGNTIYF
TGTGCCAGCAGACGTGACGGTGGAAACACCATATATTTT
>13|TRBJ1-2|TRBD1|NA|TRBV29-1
CSVEDRAGDGYTF
TGCAGCGTGGAGGACAGGGCCGGAGACGGCTACACCTTC
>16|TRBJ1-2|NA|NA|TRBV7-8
CASSLLSLQANYGYTF
TGTGCCAGCAGCTTACTGAGCCTACAAGCTAACTATGGCTACACCTTC
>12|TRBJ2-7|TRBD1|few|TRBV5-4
CASSDRGNEQYF
TGTGCCAGCAGCGACAGGGGCAACGAGCAGTACTTC
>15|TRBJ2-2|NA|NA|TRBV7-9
CASSPPLTNTGELFF
TGTGCCAGCAGCCCCCCACTGACGAACACCGGGGAGCTGTTTTTT
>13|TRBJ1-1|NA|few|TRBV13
CASSPGQNTEAFF
TGTGCCAGCAGCCCCGGACAGAACACTGAAGCTTTCTTT
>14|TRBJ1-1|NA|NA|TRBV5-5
CASSLREGDTEAFF
TGTGCCAGCAGCTTGCGGGAGGGGGACACTGAAGCTTTCTTT